This T cell receptor beta chain was sequenced during a study of early T cells in non-severe SARS-CoV-2 infection. Overall study: Alpha and beta chains were unpaired, from unsorted whole-blood bulk RNA.

This clonotype was counted between two and nine times. This CDR3 is 13 amino acids long. V lost 6 bases and J lost 0, with 6 bases in between. TCRdb independently ran MiXCR on the 5' RACE reads; one entry per CDR3 protein. The data contain some 76,000 distinct CDR3 sequences, roughly an eighth of them seen just once; the ten biggest clones take up roughly 13%. The sequenced material came from whole blood. The chain recombines TRBV12-3 or TRBV12-4 with TRBJ1-3; D gene uncertain. This TCR came from an adult who was a healthcare worker with PCR-confirmed SARS-CoV-2 infection or an uninfected control (not recorded which). The CDR3 reads CASSPSSGNTIYF. DNA of the CDR3: TGTGCCAGCAGCCCATCCTCTGGAAACACCATATATTTT.